This TCR beta chain was documented in a study of beta chain features in type 1 diabetes. Germline CDR1 and CDR2: SQVTM and ANQGSEA. The CDR3 spans 15 residues. After removal of 3 bases from V and 2 bases from J, the junction contained 7 bases not matched to a gene. One heparinised blood draw, averaging about 120 mL, came from each donor. Cells sorted by CD45RO/CCR7/CD25/CD127/CD95/CD27 comprised CD4+ naive, central memory, regulatory and stem cell-like memory cells. Every sorted population was more than 98% pure. The investigators reverse transcribed all of the isolated RNA, so they sequenced expressed TCRB transcripts. Some clones are missing from TCRdb's copy, which holds only in-frame ones; the method was immunoSEQ multiplex PCR. The data contain 350,000 to 400,000 clones, over 9.5% of them singletons. Study-wide findings and caveats: In type 1 diabetes patients, VDJ junctions had fewer insertions; deletions at these junctions were more frequent. Shortening that was moderate but significant affected the TCRB CDR3s of Type 1 diabetes patients in all four CD4+ subsets.

This clone was detected only a few times. Antigen specificity is unknown. The TCR originated in a woman under 30 with type 1 diabetes. The sequenced sample consisted of naive CD4+ T cells from blood. This rearrangement joins TRBV29-1 to TRBJ2-4; 7 bases are a match to TRBD2. The CDR3 loop is CSVDSRGGPKNIQYF. CDR3 coding DNA: TGCAGCGTTGACTCGCGGGGAGGGCCCAAAAACATTCAGTACTTC. The full variable domain, completed using reference TRBV29-1 and TRBJ2-4, is SAVISQKPSRDICQRGTSLTIQCQVDSQVTMMFWYRQQPGQSLTLIATANQGSEATYESGFVIDKFPISRPNLTFSTLTVSNMSPEDSSIYLCSVDSRGGPKNIQYFGAGTRLSVL.